Listed here are 10 T cell receptor beta chains from one sample, sequenced in a study of T-cell reconstitution after alpha-beta-depleted transplantation in children. Researchers prepared the TCRbeta library using unique molecular identifiers, the study reports. TCRdb recomputed calls from the PCR reads with MiXCR, one row per CDR3 protein. The repertoire consists of about half a million distinct CDR3 sequences, with about an eighth occurring once and the leading ten covering around 6%. Sequenced material: PBMCs from the stem cell graft donor, taken from the stem cell graft. All receptors come from a human donor who donated a stem cell graft to a child with combined immunodeficiency.

This clonotype was observed many times. V is TRBV7-3 and J is TRBJ2-5; tentatively, D is TRBD2 (5 bases). Germline V gene sequence: CDR1 SGHTA, CDR2 FQGTGA. The V and J ends lost 2 bases and 1 base respectively, with 11 bases between them. The CDR3 runs 15 residues. CDR3 coding DNA: TGTGCCAGCAGCTTAGACCCGGGGTCCCAAGAGACCCAGTACTTC. This codes for CASSLDPGSQETQYF.

This chain uses TRBV12-3 or TRBV12-4 with TRBJ2-5; the D gene is possibly TRBD1 (6 bases). V was pared by 6 bases and J by 4 bases, with 12 bases between. This CDR3 is built from 13 residues. The CDR3 nucleotides read TGTGCCAGCAGCCGACAGGCGGGAGAGACCCAGTACTTC. This gives the protein CASSRQAGETQYF.

Ten or more counts support this clonotype. The chain employs TRBV29-1 and TRBJ1-2; D uncertain. Germline values: CDR1 SQVTM, CDR2 ANQGSEA. There are 14 residues in the CDR3. Trimming shortened V by 4 bases and J by 8 bases, and 20 bases separated the two germline ends. The CDR3 sequence: CSVVPAESYVGYTF. For the CDR3, the DNA is TGCAGCGTTGTTCCGGCTGAGTCCTATGTGGGCTACACCTTC.

This clonotype was picked up many times. The junction differs from germline at one of its ends, possibly a read error. This sequence joins TRBV6-1 and TRBJ2-1; possible D gene TRBD1, 6 bases. The CDR3 has 15 residues. In germline, CDR1 is MNHNS, CDR2 SASEGT. The CDR3 sequence is CASSAQGPSSNEQFF. The CDR3 DNA sequence: TGTGCCAGCAGTGCCCAGGGGCCCTCCTCCAATGAGCAGTTCTTC.

In its sample, this clonotype was seen many times. V is TRBV12-3 or TRBV12-4 and J is TRBJ2-2, with TRBD1 as a possible D gene (6 bases). Trimming shortened V by 6 bases and J by 6 bases, and 17 bases separated the two germline ends. This CDR3 has 15 amino acids. Here the CDR3 reads CASSRDRLFAGELFF. The CDR3 bases are TGTGCCAGCAGCCGAGACAGGTTATTCGCCGGGGAGCTGTTTTTT.

This clonotype was detected only a few times. The chain is built from TRBV3-1 and TRBJ2-5; D might be TRBD2 (6 bases). The CDR3 runs 16 residues. V lost 0 bases and J 2 bases, leaving 13 bases between the germline ends. CDR1 is LGHDT and CDR2 is YNNKEL in the germline V gene (reference sequence). The CDR3 DNA is TGTGCCAGCAGCCAAGATCTAACGAGCGGGCAAGAGACCCAGTACTTC. Translation gives CASSQDLTSGQETQYF.

This clonotype occurred a few times. V and J are TRBV12-3 or TRBV12-4 and TRBJ2-5; D is unclear. The CDR3 contains 11 residues. V was clipped by 6 bases and J by 5 bases, with 7 bases between them. The CDR3 region has the DNA TGTGCCAGCAGATACGCGGAGACCCAGTACTTC. Translation gives CASRYAETQYF.

The chain couples TRBV6-2 or TRBV6-3 to TRBJ2-7, with a possible D match to TRBD1 (5 bases). The CDR3 spans 13 residues. The germline V gene encodes CDR1 MNHEY and CDR2 SVGEGT. The V and J ends lost 2 bases and 6 bases respectively, with 11 bases between them. As DNA, the CDR3 is TGTGCCAGCAGTTACAGGGGCAGTGGCGAGCAGTACTTC. It encodes CASSYRGSGEQYF.

The gene calls are TRBV20-1 and TRBJ1-1; D unresolved. The germline V and J ends were trimmed by 7 bases and 5 bases, with 14 bases remaining between them. Germline CDR1 DFQATT, CDR2 SNEGSKA (reference sequence). The CDR3 length is 12 residues. The CDR3 nucleotides read TGCAGTGGGTCCCCGCTGGGGACTGAAGCTTTCTTT. Amino acid sequence: CSGSPLGTEAFF.

This clonotype has a count of ten or more. The chain links TRBV12-3 or TRBV12-4 to TRBJ2-1; 10 bases match TRBD2. CDR3 length: 17 residues. J lost 8 bases, V lost 3 bases, and 13 bases had no gene match. The CDR3 spells CASSFQPLGLALDEQFF. In DNA form, the CDR3 reads TGTGCCAGCAGTTTCCAACCACTGGGACTAGCGTTGGATGAGCAGTTCTTC.